Below, 32 T cell receptor beta chains from the same sample are listed, as sequenced in a study of blood T cells in healthy people across ages. The second PCR ran about 6 to 12 cycles with a sample-barcoded 5' primer and J-beta primers. TCRdb processed the 5' RACE reads anew with MiXCR; each CDR3 protein has one entry. The table lists fewer than 800,000 distinct CDR3 sequences, 32% of them singletons. Sequenced material: blood. These receptor sequences come from a woman of 80 years or more in good health.

The chain uses TRBV3-1 and TRBJ1-1; 8 positions match TRBD1. The CDR3 runs 16 residues. CDR1 is LGHDT and CDR2 is YNNKEL in the germline V gene (reference sequence). Losses at the gene ends were 3 bases for V and 11 bases for J; bases not matched to a gene: 17. CDR3 in amino acids: CASSQDLNRQGMQAFF. CDR3 DNA: TGTGCCAGCAGCCAGGACCTTAACCGACAGGGGATGCAGGCTTTCTTT.

This clonotype was detected ten times or more. The rearrangement uses TRBV3-1 and TRBJ2-7; TRBD2 is a possible D gene (6 bases). Germline CDR1 LGHDT, CDR2 YNNKEL (reference sequence). V shed 4 bases and J shed 2 bases, with 15 bases lying between them. This CDR3 has 15 amino acids. The CDR3 loop reads CASSRSGTSAYEQYF. CDR3 DNA sequence: TGTGCCAGCAGCCGATCCGGGACTTCCGCCTACGAGCAGTACTTC.

The chain has TRBV30 and TRBJ2-7, with 8 bases aligning to TRBD2. CDR3 length: 15 residues. The V and J ends lost 3 bases and 7 bases, in that order; junction bases with no gene match: 14. Germline values: CDR1 GTSNPN, CDR2 SVGIG (reference sequence). The CDR3 loop reads CAWRKAGAPSTEQYF. CDR3 in DNA: TGTGCCTGGAGGAAAGCGGGGGCGCCGTCGACTGAGCAGTACTTC.

This clonotype was picked up a small number of times. A much larger clonotype is one base distant, so this may be a read error. This sequence joins TRBV20-1 and TRBJ2-3; D is unclear. CDR1 and CDR2 from the germline V gene are DFQATT and SNEGSKA (reference sequence). With 0 bases removed from V and 7 bases from J, the gap between germline ends came to 11 bases. The length of the CDR3 is 13 residues. Here the CDR3 DNA reads TGCAGTGCTAGAGAACTTGGCGGCAATACGCAGTATTTT. Translating it yields CSARELGGNTQYF.

The chain couples TRBV4-1 to TRBJ2-5, with TRBD2 matching over 14 bases. Per germline, CDR1 MGHRA and CDR2 YSYEKL. The CDR3 totals 19 residues. Trimming took 3 bases from V and 1 from J; bases not matched to a gene: 10. The CDR3 bases are TGCGCCAGCAGCCAGAGACAGGGACTAGCGGGAGCTCCCCAAGAGACCCAGTACTTC. This gives the protein CASSQRQGLAGAPQETQYF.

The chain employs TRBV5-1 and TRBJ2-1; 11 bases are shared with TRBD2. V was clipped by 4 bases and J by 3 bases; unmatched bases: 6. CDR3 length equals 16 residues. Germline-derived CDR1 and CDR2 are SGHRS and YFSETQ. CDR3 in amino acids: CASSVPSGGNYNEQFF. CDR3 bases: TGCGCCAGCAGCGTTCCTAGCGGGGGGAACTACAATGAGCAGTTCTTC.

As concerns this clonotype: Possible read error: a much larger clone is one base away. The chain uses TRBV15 and TRBJ2-5; the D is unclear. The CDR3 consists of 11 residues. CDR1 and CDR2 from the germline V gene are LNHNV and YYDKDF (reference sequence). The CDR3 region is CAASRDKTQYF. In nucleotides, the CDR3 is TGTGCCGCCAGCAGAGATAAGACCCAGTACTTC.

This clonotype was picked up many times. The V call is TRBV20-1, the J call TRBJ2-1, with 12 nucleotides matching TRBD2. CDR3 length equals 15 residues. V shed 5 bases, J shed 4 bases, and the junction held 6 bases outside the gene matches. Per the germline V gene, CDR1 is DFQATT and CDR2 is SNEGSKA (reference sequence). CDR3: CSAQTSGGVYNEQFF. Here the CDR3 DNA reads TGCAGTGCTCAGACTAGCGGGGGCGTATACAATGAGCAGTTCTTC.

This clonotype was seen many times. This chain joins TRBV6-5 and TRBJ2-7; D gene unclear. The CDR3 sequence is 10 residues long. Germline V gene data show CDR1 as MNHEY and CDR2 as SVGAGI. V was shortened by 8 bases and J by 3 bases, with 5 bases between the two germline ends. The CDR3 region is CASGRYEQYF. In DNA, the CDR3 is TGTGCCAGCGGTCGCTACGAGCAGTACTTC.

This clonotype was picked up many times. This sequence joins TRBV5-1 and TRBJ1-2; TRBD1 matches at 7 bases. The V gene end was trimmed by 3 bases and the J gene end by 6 bases; junction bases not matched to a gene: 11. The CDR3 covers 15 residues. Germline values: CDR1 SGHRS, CDR2 YFSETQ. The CDR3 DNA follows: TGCGCCAGCAGCTGGGGAGGGGGCGATCGGGATGGCTACACCTTC. Amino acids: CASSWGGGDRDGYTF.

This clonotype appeared many times. V and J are TRBV7-9 and TRBJ2-7; 9 positions match TRBD2. This CDR3 spans 15 amino acids. Per the germline V gene, CDR1 is SEHNR and CDR2 is FQNEAQ (reference sequence). V dropped 5 bases and J dropped 3; count of bases not matched to a gene: 8. CDR3 in amino acids: CASSASGGRVYEQYF. The CDR3 DNA reads as TGTGCCAGCAGCGCCAGCGGGGGGCGGGTCTACGAGCAGTACTTC.

This clonotype came up many times. Here the CDR3 reads CASSPQDNYGYTF. The CDR3 DNA sequence: TGTGCCAGCTCACCCCAGGATAACTATGGCTACACCTTC. This chain joins TRBV18 and TRBJ1-2; D remains unclear. The CDR3 is 13 amino acids. Trimming removed 3 bases from V and 1 base from J, with 6 bases in between. The germline CDR1 and CDR2 sequences are KGHSH and LQKENI. Full variable domain (rest looked up from reference TRBV18 and TRBJ1-2): NAGVMQNPRHLVRRRGQEARLRCSPMKGHSHVYWYRQLPEEGLKFMVYLQKENIIDESGMPKERFSAEFPKEGPSILRIQQVVRGDSAAYFCASSPQDNYGYTFGSGTRLTVV.

Many counts were recorded for this clonotype. The chain employs TRBV5-1 and TRBJ1-4, with a weak D call TRBD1 (5 bases). This CDR3 is 16 amino acids long. Germline CDR1 is SGHRS and CDR2 is YFSETQ. V shed 0 bases and J shed 3 bases, with 12 bases lying between them. DNA for the CDR3: TGCGCCAGCAGCTTGGCCGGTGGGGCGGCTAATGAAAAACTGTTTTTT. Translation gives CASSLAGGAANEKLFF.

This clonotype came up a few times. This chain joins TRBV12-3 or TRBV12-4 and TRBJ2-3; 7 bases align to TRBD2. The trim removed 2 bases at V and 4 bases at J, leaving 6 bases unmatched. This CDR3 has 15 residues. The CDR3 loop reads CASSLSRGIPDTQYF. CDR3 sequence (DNA): TGTGCCAGCAGTTTATCGCGGGGGATTCCAGATACGCAGTATTTT.

In this sample, this clonotype turned up a few times. This sequence may be a read error, since a much larger clone differs from it by one base. The V call is TRBV20-1, the J call TRBJ1-1; no clear D gene. CDR3 length equals 14 residues. CDR1 DFQATT and CDR2 SNEGSKA come from the germline V gene (reference sequence). With 1 base removed from V and 8 bases from J, the gap between germline ends came to 17 bases. This CDR3 reads CSARAGDTREEAFF. The CDR3 nucleotides are TGCAGTGCTAGAGCGGGAGACACTCGCGAGGAAGCTTTCTTT.

The chain recombines TRBV20-1 with TRBJ1-2, with D perhaps TRBD1 (5 bases). The CDR3 is made up of 13 amino acids. V dropped 3 bases and J dropped 4 bases, with 12 bases sitting between them. The germline CDR1 and CDR2 sequences are DFQATT and SNEGSKA (reference sequence). The CDR3 DNA follows: TGCAGTGCTAGCCCTCAGGGTCCCTATGGCTACACCTTC. As protein: CSASPQGPYGYTF.

This clonotype was seen a few times. The chain recombines TRBV5-1 with TRBJ1-1, with D possibly being TRBD1 (5 bases). The length of the CDR3 is 14 residues. V gave up 5 bases and J gave up 1 base, with 12 bases separating them. The germline CDR1 and CDR2 sequences are SGHRS and YFSETQ. The CDR3 is CASRGDGQNTEAFF. In nucleotides, the CDR3 is TGCGCCAGCAGAGGGGACGGCCAGAACACTGAAGCTTTCTTT. The full variable domain, completed using reference TRBV5-1 and TRBJ1-1, is KAGVTQTPRYLIKTRGQQVTLSCSPISGHRSVSWYQQTPGQGLQFLFEYFSETQRNKGNFPGRFSGRQFSNSRSEMNVSTLELGDSALYLCASRGDGQNTEAFFGQGTRLTVV.

This clonotype has a count of ten or more. V usage is TRBV7-2 and J usage is TRBJ2-5; D is possibly TRBD2 (7 bases). Trimming took off 1 base at V and 5 bases at J, with 14 bases between the two ends. The CDR3 contains 15 residues. Germline CDR1 reads SGHTA; CDR2 reads FQGNSA. The CDR3 nucleotides are TGTGCCAGCAGCTTAGGCGGGGGCTCCTCGGAGACCCAGTACTTC. This codes for CASSLGGGSSETQYF.

Remarks on this clonotype: A read error may be the cause here, since a much bigger clone is one base away. This chain connects TRBV6-6 to TRBJ1-1; D not certain. From germline, CDR1 is MNHNY and CDR2 SVGAGI (reference sequence). Between the trimmed V and J ends, which lost 2 bases and 6 bases, there was a span of 4 bases. The length of the CDR3 is 11 residues. CDR3 loop: CASSYPSEAFF. The CDR3 region has the DNA TGTGCCAGCAGTTACCCCTCTGAAGCTTTCTTT.

The table lists this clonotype with a few counts. The V call is TRBV27, the J call TRBJ1-2; 7 bases are shared with TRBD1. This CDR3 comprises 17 residues. The germline CDR1 and CDR2 sequences are MNHEY and SMNVEV (reference sequence). V trimming: 2 bases; J trimming: 1 base; junction bases outside the gene matches: 10. CDR3 sequence (DNA): TGTGCCAGCAGTTTACGACAGGGCGATGGGTTTAACTATGGCTACACCTTC. It codes for CASSLRQGDGFNYGYTF.

As regards this clonotype: A much larger clone is a single base away; this may be a read error. V usage is TRBV7-2 and J usage is TRBJ2-5, with 9 bases that match TRBD2. The CDR3 consists of 15 residues. Per germline, CDR1 SGHTA and CDR2 FQGNSA. Unmatched junction bases numbered 11, after V lost 1 base and J lost 11 bases. The CDR3 region has the DNA TGTGCCAGCAGCTTAGTCGGCGGGGGGGCCAGTGAGCAGTACTTC. Translated: CASSLVGGGASEQYF.

There are many counts of this clonotype. This chain connects TRBV7-2 to TRBJ2-3; 7 bases map to TRBD2. The CDR3 covers 14 residues. V gave up 8 bases and J gave up 1 base; unmatched junction bases: 6. Germline assignment: CDR1 SGHTA and CDR2 FQGNSA. CDR3 sequence (DNA): TGTGCCAGCGGCTGGGGAGGGGGCACAGATACGCAGTATTTT. It specifies CASGWGGGTDTQYF.

This clonotype was observed at least ten times. The chain is built from TRBV6-2 or TRBV6-3 and TRBJ1-2; D is uncertain. The germline V and J ends were trimmed by 5 bases and 5 bases, with 12 bases remaining between them. Germline V lookup: CDR1 MNHEY, CDR2 SVGEGT. The CDR3 sequence is 13 residues long. Here the CDR3 reads CASSLTETYGYTF. CDR3 coding DNA: TGTGCCAGCAGTCTGACCGAAACATATGGCTACACCTTC.

As regards this clonotype: Since a much larger clone is just one base distant, this may be a read error. This rearrangement joins TRBV10-3 to TRBJ2-5; 9 nucleotides agree with TRBD2. The length of the CDR3 is 14 residues. Per the germline V gene, CDR1 is ENHRY and CDR2 is SYGVKD. V shed 11 bases and J 11 bases; nucleotides not matched to a gene: 18. The CDR3 sequence is CAAGGGDLINEQYF. The DNA for the CDR3 is TGTGCCGCCGGCGGGGGGGATTTGATAAATGAGCAGTACTTC.

This clonotype has just a few counts. A much larger clone differs from this one at a single base, so this may be a read error. The chain employs TRBV6-2 or TRBV6-3 and TRBJ2-4, with D unclear. The CDR3 contains 15 residues. Looked up from germline, CDR1 is MNHEY and CDR2 is SVGEGT. With 2 bases removed from V and 6 bases from J, the gap between germline ends came to 14 bases. The CDR3 loop reads CASSYDRGNANIQYF. The CDR3 nucleotides are TGTGCCAGCAGTTACGATCGCGGTAACGCAAACATTCAGTACTTC.

The sample holds one count of this clonotype. This clone may be a read error of a much larger clone one base away. The chain employs TRBV5-1 and TRBJ2-5; D remains ambiguous. V was shortened by 0 bases and J by 11 bases, with 20 bases between the two germline ends. The CDR3 loop spans 15 amino acids. Germline V gene sequence: CDR1 SGHRS, CDR2 YFSETQ. In DNA form, the CDR3 reads TGCGCCAGCAGCTTGGCCACGAAAGCTCCGGATGAGCAGTACTTC. It translates to CASSLATKAPDEQYF.

As to this clonotype: Because it lacks the conserved phenylalanine or tryptophan at the end, this CDR3 is likely a read error. This sequence joins TRBV5-5 and TRBJ1-1, with D possibly being TRBD1 (5 bases). Trimming took off 2 bases at V and 6 bases at J, with 14 bases between the two ends. Germline V gives CDR1 SGHKS, CDR2 YYEKEE (reference sequence). This CDR3 comprises 14 residues. CDR3 in DNA: TGTGCCAGCAGCTTTACAGACAGTTCTCCTGAAGCTTTCTTG. Protein product: CASSFTDSSPEAFL.

This chain links TRBV11-2 with TRBJ1-1; 7 nucleotides agree with TRBD1. The CDR3 extends over 15 amino acids. CDR1 is SGHAT and CDR2 is FQNNGV in the germline V gene. V trimming: 2 bases; J trimming: 1 base; junction bases outside the gene matches: 4. The chain's CDR3 is CASSLSNRGNTEAFF. CDR3 in DNA: TGTGCCAGCAGCTTATCAAACAGGGGGAACACTGAAGCTTTCTTT.

As regards this clonotype: Since a much larger clone is just one base distant, this may be a read error. The J gene is TRBJ2-1, the V gene TRBV6-6; D remains unclear. Germline CDR1 and CDR2: MNHNY and SVGAGI (reference sequence). V lost 5 bases and J 10 bases, leaving 12 bases between the germline ends. CDR3 length: 12 amino acids. CDR3 in amino acids: CASSAAQYEQFF. CDR3 coding DNA: TGTGCCAGCAGTGCGGCCCAGTACGAGCAGTTCTTC.

This clonotype was seen only a few times. The V and J genes are TRBV5-1 and TRBJ2-2; perhaps TRBD1 as D (5 bases). The V end was cut by 0 bases, the J end by 1 base, with 10 bases between. This CDR3 is built from 16 residues. Germline assignment: CDR1 SGHRS and CDR2 YFSETQ. This CDR3 reads CASSLAVTGNTGELFF. DNA of the CDR3: TGCGCCAGCAGCTTGGCCGTCACAGGGAACACCGGGGAGCTGTTTTTT.

This clonotype was recorded at least ten times. The CDR3 nucleotides read TGCGCCAGCAGCTTGCGAGGACAGGGAGGTAACATTCAGTACTTC. Amino acids: CASSLRGQGGNIQYF. J is TRBJ2-4 and V is TRBV5-1; 8 positions agree with TRBD1. The junction had 7 bases not matched to a gene; V was cut back by 1 base and J by 7 bases. This CDR3 is 15 amino acids long. Per germline, CDR1 SGHRS and CDR2 YFSETQ.

This clonotype was observed many times. This chain connects TRBV27 to TRBJ1-2; maybe TRBD1 (5 bases). The CDR3 length is 14 residues. Germline V gives CDR1 MNHEY, CDR2 SMNVEV (reference sequence). Trimming cost V 3 bases and J 10 bases, with 18 bases left between them. CDR3 residues: CASSLGGYLASYTF. The DNA of the CDR3 is TGTGCCAGCAGTTTGGGGGGGTATTTGGCTTCCTACACCTTC.